Listed below are T cell receptor beta chains from one sample, sequenced in a study of T cell repertoires in cytomegalovirus infection. Via MiXCR, TCRdb re-called the reads, giving one row per CDR3 protein. The repertoire holds approximately 630,000 distinct CDR3 sequences, 20% to 30% seen once, with less than 9.5% in the top ten. The sample comprised CD8+ T cells from PBMCs. The receptors here all came from a human donor in good health (CMV status not recorded). Some clones in this sample may be carry-over from other donors' samples. CDR3s include the opening cysteine and the closing phenylalanine or tryptophan. A D gene is named only where the DNA matches it firmly. The size entry is marked missing in some rows and otherwise reads once, few, many or a size class.

>-|TRBV7-6|-|TRBJ2-2
CAGSLAGGNTGELFF
TGTGCCGGCAGCTTAGCCGGGGGTAACACCGGGGAGCTGTTTTTT
>many|TRBV6-1|-|TRBJ1-1
CASSVSKNTEAFF
TGTGCCAGCAGTGTGTCAAAGAACACTGAAGCTTTCTTT
>few|TRBV20-1|-|TRBJ2-7
CSACKDPAPYEQYF
TGCAGTGCTTGTAAAGACCCGGCGCCATACGAGCAGTACTTC
>many|TRBV11-1|-|TRBJ1-1
CASSSGTNTEAFF
TGTGCCAGCAGCTCGGGGACGAACACTGAAGCTTTCTTT
>-|TRBV10-1|-|TRBJ1-1
CASSEGTRTEAFF
TGCGCCAGCAGTGAAGGGACACGAACTGAAGCTTTCTTT
>-|TRBV29-1|-|TRBJ2-3
CSVWGPGGRTDTQYF
TGCAGCGTTTGGGGCCCGGGGGGCCGCACAGATACGCAGTATTTT
>many|TRBV28|-|TRBJ1-2
CASSFGTSYGYTF
TGTGCCAGCAGCTTCGGCACCAGCTATGGCTACACCTTC
>-|TRBV28|-|TRBJ1-4
CASSRTVTRSNEKLFF
TGTGCCAGCAGTCGGACAGTAACCCGATCTAATGAAAAACTGTTTTTT
>-|TRBV14|-|TRBJ1-2
CASSRTGWLTF
TGTGCCAGCAGCCGCACGGGGTGGCTCACCTTC
>few|TRBV6-8|TRBD1|TRBJ1-5
CASTLSRDRASNQPQHF
TGTGCCAGCACCCTTTCCCGGGACAGGGCTAGCAATCAGCCCCAGCATTTT
>-|TRBV11-3|-|TRBJ2-7
CASSGALEQYF
TGTGCCAGCAGCGGGGCATTGGAGCAGTACTTC
>-|TRBV7-6|TRBD2|TRBJ2-5
CASSLGTSGGSYQETQDF
TGTGCCAGCAGCTTAGGGACTAGCGGGGGTTCGTACCAAGAGACCCAGGACTTC
>-|TRBV10-2|-|TRBJ1-1
CASSELGYPQVNTEAFF
TGCGCCAGCAGTGAGTTGGGTTACCCCCAGGTGAACACTGAAGCTTTCTTT
>-|TRBV7-9|TRBD1|TRBJ2-1
CASSLGDRDQFF
TGTGCCAGCAGCTTGGGGGACAGGGATCAGTTCTTC
>-|TRBV28|-|TRBJ1-1
CASSLLRQKADTEAFF
TGTGCCAGCAGTTTATTAAGACAGAAGGCAGACACTGAAGCTTTCTTT
>-|TRBV28|-|TRBJ2-2
CASRDSYTGELFF
TGTGCCAGCCGGGACTCTTACACCGGGGAGCTGTTTTTT
>-|TRBV4-1|-|TRBJ2-5
CASSQAEVNWETQYF
TGCGCCAGCAGCCAAGCGGAGGTAAACTGGGAGACCCAGTACTTC
>-|TRBV27|-|TRBJ1-1
CASSLSDQMNTEAFF
TGTGCCAGCAGTTTGTCGGACCAGATGAACACTGAAGCTTTCTTT
>-|TRBV27|TRBD1|TRBJ1-5
CASRQGGAQPQHF
TGTGCCAGCAGACAGGGGGGTGCTCAGCCCCAGCATTTT
>-|TRBV14|-|TRBJ2-5
CASSPLMTDLRETQYF
TGTGCCAGCAGCCCCCTTATGACAGATCTACGAGAGACCCAGTACTTC
>-|TRBV12-5|-|TRBJ2-7
CASGLDSSYEQYF
TGTGCTAGTGGTTTGGACAGCTCCTACGAGCAGTACTTC
>-|TRBV27|TRBD2|TRBJ2-1
CASSLSSGGGEQFF
TGTGCCAGCAGTTTGTCTAGCGGGGGCGGTGAGCAGTTCTTC
>-|TRBV6-2/TRBV6-3|-|TRBJ2-1
CASSFLATQGPLIYNEQFF
TGTGCCAGCAGTTTTTTGGCCACACAGGGACCCCTTATCTACAATGAGCAGTTCTTC
>-|TRBV5-1|TRBD2|TRBJ2-2
CASSFLGGAGDTGELFF
TGCGCCAGCAGCTTTTTAGGTGGAGCGGGGGACACCGGGGAGCTGTTTTTT
>once|TRBV27|-|TRBJ1-1
CSFEPNTEAFF
TGTTCCTTCGAGCCGAACACTGAAGCTTTCTTT
>-|TRBV7-9|-|TRBJ1-1
CASSLGAPPLNTEAFF
TGTGCCAGCAGCTTAGGGGCTCCTCCTCTGAACACTGAAGCTTTCTTT
>-|TRBV7-9|TRBD1|TRBJ2-1
CASSYGTAVRGKGGNEQFF
TGTGCCAGCAGCTACGGGACAGCGGTTAGGGGGAAAGGAGGCAATGAGCAGTTCTTC
>many|TRBV7-9|-|TRBJ2-5
CASSLAREVETQYF
TGTGCCAGCAGCTTAGCGAGGGAGGTAGAGACCCAGTACTTC
>-|TRBV7-2|-|TRBJ1-5
CASSREWPNQPQHF
TGTGCCAGCAGCCGTGAATGGCCCAATCAGCCCCAGCATTTT
>-|TRBV20-1|TRBD1|TRBJ2-7
CSARDVTGGYEQYF
TGCAGTGCTAGAGATGTGACAGGGGGCTACGAGCAGTACTTC
>-|TRBV29-1|-|TRBJ2-2
CSVVGPGDTGSGELFF
TGCAGCGTTGTCGGGCCTGGCGACACCGGGTCCGGGGAGCTGTTTTTT
>few|TRBV20-1|-|TRBJ2-3
CSARDYTFTDTQYF
TGCAGTGCTAGAGATTACACCTTCACAGATACGCAGTATTTT
>few|TRBV10-3|TRBD2|TRBJ2-2
CAIMKTSGGDNTGELFF
TGTGCCATCATGAAGACTAGCGGGGGGGATAACACCGGGGAGCTGTTTTTT